This T cell receptor (beta chain) was recorded in a study of T-cell memory formation after mild COVID-19. Study details: The study found TCR clusters largely donor specific.

Study-wide results and limits: Pre-infection memory held some responding clones, suggesting pre-existing cross-reactive T cells responded.

With V trimmed by 3 bases and J by 1 base, 9 bases remained unmatched. This CDR3 has 16 residues. Each CDR3 protein is one row after TCRdb ran MiXCR on the 5' RACE reads. The sample lists 120,000 or so distinct CDR3 sequences, approximately 15% seen once, with 11% to 15% in the top ten. Points on this clonotype: No antigen is known for it.

The sequenced sample consisted of PBMCs or a T cell subset sorted from them (not recorded which). The chain is built from TRBV12-3 or TRBV12-4 and TRBJ2-7; 7 bases fit TRBD2. The sequence was collected from an adult woman who had mild COVID-19 (a few samples of this study predate the infection). Cell type and time point are not known. CDR3 in amino acids: CASSLNQLAPSYEQYF. CDR3 in DNA: TGTGCCAGCAGTTTGAATCAACTAGCGCCATCCTACGAGCAGTACTTC.